This T cell receptor (beta chain) is from a study of T cells in localized non-small cell lung cancer. Trimming stripped 8 bases from V and 15 bases from J, with 17 bases between. The CDR3 has 11 residues. Germline values: CDR1 SNHLY, CDR2 FYNNEI. As for this clone: Its matching antigen is unknown.

The table came from immunoSEQ multiplex PCR; TCRdb's copy has only in-frame clones and leaves some out. The table has some 25,000 clones, about 94% seen once. Notes on the study in general: Within adjacent lung there appeared a median 57 of the top 100 tumor clones. A higher density of T cells in blood coincided with extended overall survival. A single tumor region was sequenced, leaving heterogeneity possible.

The sequence came from a woman aged 40-70 years with stage I lung adenocarcinoma. The rearrangement uses TRBV2 and TRBJ2-1; D possibly corresponds to TRBD1 (6 bases). The source was peripheral blood, collected before any cancer treatment. In DNA, the CDR3 is TGTGCCAGCCAAGGGACATCTAACTCGTTCTTC. Its translation: CASQGTSNSFF. The entire variable domain, with the rest obtained from reference TRBV2 and TRBJ2-1, is as follows: EPEVTQTPSHQVTQMGQEVILRCVPISNHLYFYWYRQILGQKVEFLVSFYNNEISEKSEIFDDQFSVERPDGSNFTLKIRSTKLEDSAMYFCASQGTSNSFFGPGTRLTVL.